The clone carrying this TCR beta chain was seen only once. These data are taken from a study of blood T cell repertoires in COVID-19. For the study at large: The United States, Italy and Spain provided the acute and convalescent COVID-19 samples.

Study processing details: Amplification of reference gene primers was used by the study to estimate nucleated cell counts. The protocol was immunoSEQ multiplex PCR, while the TCRdb copy is restricted to in-frame clones and leaves out a portion. For V, J and clone size, that table is used; D and trimming come from the DNA. This repertoire shows over 85,000 clones, about 90% found once; its top ten account for 6% to 9.5%. CDR1 is SGHNT, CDR2 YENEEA, per germline. Unmatched junction bases numbered 8, after V lost 5 bases and J lost 5 bases. CDR3 length: 16 residues. This chain connects TRBV11-3 to TRBJ2-6; 8 bases are shared with TRBD1. Sequenced input: peripheral blood. This receptor was obtained from a human donor with acute or convalescent COVID-19. The donor label of this sample is uncertain. CDR3 sequence: CASSPGQGKRANVLTF. The CDR3 region has the DNA TGTGCCAGCAGCCCAGGACAGGGAAAGAGGGCCAACGTCCTGACTTTC.